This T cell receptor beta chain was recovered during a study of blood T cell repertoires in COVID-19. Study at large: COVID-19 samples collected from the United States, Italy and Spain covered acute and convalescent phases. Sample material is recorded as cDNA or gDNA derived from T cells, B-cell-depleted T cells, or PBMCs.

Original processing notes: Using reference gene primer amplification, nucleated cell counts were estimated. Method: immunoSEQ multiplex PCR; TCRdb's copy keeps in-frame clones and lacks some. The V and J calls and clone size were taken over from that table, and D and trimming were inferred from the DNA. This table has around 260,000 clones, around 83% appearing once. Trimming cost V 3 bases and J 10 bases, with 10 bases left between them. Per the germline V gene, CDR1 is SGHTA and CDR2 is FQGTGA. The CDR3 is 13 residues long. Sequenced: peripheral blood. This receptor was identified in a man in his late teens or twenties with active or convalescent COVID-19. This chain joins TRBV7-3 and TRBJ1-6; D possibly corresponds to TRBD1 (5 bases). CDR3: CASSLGGGSPLHF. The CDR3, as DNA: TGTGCCAGCAGCTTGGGGGGAGGATCACCCCTCCACTTT.